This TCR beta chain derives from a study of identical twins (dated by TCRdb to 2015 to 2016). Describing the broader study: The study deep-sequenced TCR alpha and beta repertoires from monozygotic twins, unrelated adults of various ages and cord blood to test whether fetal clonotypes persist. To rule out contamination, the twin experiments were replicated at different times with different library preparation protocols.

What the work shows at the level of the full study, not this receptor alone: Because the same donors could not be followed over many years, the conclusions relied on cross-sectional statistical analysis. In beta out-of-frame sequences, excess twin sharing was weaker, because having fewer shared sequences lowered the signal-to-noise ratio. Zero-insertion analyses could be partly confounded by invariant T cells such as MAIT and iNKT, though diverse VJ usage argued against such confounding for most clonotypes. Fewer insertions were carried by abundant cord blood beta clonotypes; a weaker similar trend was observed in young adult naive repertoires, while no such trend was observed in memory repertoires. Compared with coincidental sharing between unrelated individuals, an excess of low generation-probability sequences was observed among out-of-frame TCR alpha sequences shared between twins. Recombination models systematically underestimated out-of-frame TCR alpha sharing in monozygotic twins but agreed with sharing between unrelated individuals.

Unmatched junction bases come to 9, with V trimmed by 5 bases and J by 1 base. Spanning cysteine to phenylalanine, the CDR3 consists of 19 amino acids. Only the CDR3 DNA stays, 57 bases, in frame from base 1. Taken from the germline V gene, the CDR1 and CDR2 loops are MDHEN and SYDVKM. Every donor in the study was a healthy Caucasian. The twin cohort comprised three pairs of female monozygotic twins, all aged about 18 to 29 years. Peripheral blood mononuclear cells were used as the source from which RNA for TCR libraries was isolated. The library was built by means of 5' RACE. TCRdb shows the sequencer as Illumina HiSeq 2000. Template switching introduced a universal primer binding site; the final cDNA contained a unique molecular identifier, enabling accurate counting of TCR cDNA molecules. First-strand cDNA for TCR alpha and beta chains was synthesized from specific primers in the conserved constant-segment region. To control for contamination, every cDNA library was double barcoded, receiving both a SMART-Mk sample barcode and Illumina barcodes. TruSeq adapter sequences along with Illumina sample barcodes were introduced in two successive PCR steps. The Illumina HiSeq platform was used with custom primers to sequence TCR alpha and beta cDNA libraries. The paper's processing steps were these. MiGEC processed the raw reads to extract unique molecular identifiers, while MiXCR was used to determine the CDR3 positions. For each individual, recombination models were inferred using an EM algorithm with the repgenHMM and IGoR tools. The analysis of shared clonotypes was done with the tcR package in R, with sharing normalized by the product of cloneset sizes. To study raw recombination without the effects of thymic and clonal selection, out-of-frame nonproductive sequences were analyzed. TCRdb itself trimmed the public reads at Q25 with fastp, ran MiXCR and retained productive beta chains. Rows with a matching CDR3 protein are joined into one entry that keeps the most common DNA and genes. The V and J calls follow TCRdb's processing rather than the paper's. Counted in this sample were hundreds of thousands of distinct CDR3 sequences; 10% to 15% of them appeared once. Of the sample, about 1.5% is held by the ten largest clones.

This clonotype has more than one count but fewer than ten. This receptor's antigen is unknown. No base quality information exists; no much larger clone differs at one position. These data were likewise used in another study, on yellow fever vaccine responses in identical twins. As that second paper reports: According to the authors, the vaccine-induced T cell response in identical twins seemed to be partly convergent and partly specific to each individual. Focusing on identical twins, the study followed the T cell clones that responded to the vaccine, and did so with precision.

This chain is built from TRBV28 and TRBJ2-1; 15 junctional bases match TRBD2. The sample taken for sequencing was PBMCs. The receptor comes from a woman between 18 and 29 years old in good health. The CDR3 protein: CASSTPGLAGGLSYNEQFF. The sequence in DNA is TGTGCCAGCAGTACGCCGGGACTAGCGGGGGGTTTGTCCTACAATGAGCAGTTCTTC.